This passage covers 10 T cell receptor beta chains from one sample sequenced in a study of cytomegalovirus exposure and HLA in healthy donors (dated by TCRdb to 2016 to 2017). Libraries came from the immunoSEQ multiplex PCR assay. For the multiplex PCR, a mixture combining 60 forward primers for TCR Vbeta segments and 13 reverse primers for TCR Jbeta segments was used. TCRdb took over this immuneACCESS table, retaining in-frame rearrangements with V and J assigned. Such tables are incomplete; in checked studies, under half of the missing clones stem from an unresolved V gene, and the remainder is unexplained. For this sample the table gives roughly 140,000 clones, of which around 73% were detected only once. Jointly, the top ten make up approximately 14% of the sample. Sequences were obtained from PBMCs. Receptors were obtained from a human donor in good health.

This clone showed up just a few times. The chain carries TRBV5-6 and TRBJ2-7, with 9 bases matching TRBD1. The CDR3 length is 14 residues. V was pared by 4 bases and J by 2 bases, with 4 bases of the junction left unmatched. From germline, CDR1 is SGHDT and CDR2 YYEEEE. This chain's CDR3 is CASSRQGVAYEQYF. In DNA, the CDR3 is TGTGCCAGCAGCCGACAGGGGGTTGCCTACGAGCAGTACTTC.

The chain uses TRBV5-4 and TRBJ2-3; D possibly corresponds to TRBD1 (5 bases). The CDR3 is made up of 14 amino acids. The V end lost 0 bases, the J end lost 6 bases, and 11 bases lay between the germline ends. Germline assignment: CDR1 SGHNT and CDR2 YYREEE (reference sequence). The CDR3: CASSLAGFSDTQYF. For the CDR3, the DNA is TGTGCCAGCAGCTTGGCAGGGTTTAGTGATACGCAGTATTTT.

The chain has TRBV6-6 and TRBJ2-5; 7 positions agree with TRBD1. Losses at the gene ends were 5 bases for V and 4 bases for J; bases not matched to a gene: 7. The CDR3 sequence is 14 residues long. From germline, CDR1 is MNHNY and CDR2 SVGAGI (reference sequence). CDR3 bases: TGTGCCAGCAGTCGTCAAGGGGGCCGAGAGACCCAGTACTTC. It yields the protein CASSRQGGRETQYF.

The rearrangement links TRBV27 to TRBJ1-2; TRBD1 is a possible D gene (5 bases). Germline V gene lookup returns CDR1 MNHEY and CDR2 SMNVEV (reference sequence). This CDR3 has 13 residues. The V end was cut by 3 bases, the J end by 8 bases, with 13 bases between. This chain's CDR3 is CASSFRQGWGYTF. The CDR3 nucleotides are TGTGCCAGCAGTTTTAGGCAGGGCTGGGGCTACACCTTC.

The chain uses TRBV19 and TRBJ2-3, with D uncertain. CDR1 and CDR2 from the germline V gene are LNHDA and SQIVND (reference sequence). This CDR3 comprises 18 residues. Trimming removed 1 base at V and 0 bases at J, with 17 bases between. Here the CDR3 reads CASSIGPIGSSSTDTQYF. CDR3 nucleotides: TGTGCCAGTAGTATAGGGCCGATCGGGTCATCTAGCACAGATACGCAGTATTTT.

The V call is TRBV7-2, the J call TRBJ2-5; 9 positions agree with TRBD1. The DNA end is a closer match to TRBJ2-7, so the J assignment may be wrong. CDR1 and CDR2 (germline): SGHTA, FQGNSA. CDR3 length: 15 residues. This CDR3 reads CASSLFWDRVGEQYF. CDR3 nucleotide sequence: TGTGCCAGCAGCTTATTTTGGGACAGGGTAGGCGAGCAGTACTTC.

The chain links TRBV29-1 to TRBJ2-1; a weak D match, TRBD2 (5 bases). This CDR3 has 14 amino acids. V lost 7 bases, J lost 3 bases, and 16 bases lay in between. CDR1 and CDR2 (germline): SQVTM, ANQGSEA. In DNA form, the CDR3 reads TGCAGCGCCGACCTAGCTGACATCTACAATGAGCAGTTCTTC. Amino acids: CSADLADIYNEQFF.

The chain combines TRBV5-1 with TRBJ1-5, with a possible D match to TRBD1 (6 bases). Germline CDR1 reads SGHRS; CDR2 reads YFSETQ. V was shortened by 0 bases and J by 6 bases, with 13 bases between the two germline ends. This CDR3 comprises 15 residues. DNA for the CDR3: TGCGCCAGCAGCTTGGGAACAGGGTTGGGTCAGCCCCAGCATTTT. Its protein is CASSLGTGLGQPQHF. The full variable domain, completed using reference TRBV5-1 and TRBJ1-5, is KAGVTQTPRYLIKTRGQQVTLSCSPISGHRSVSWYQQTPGQGLQFLFEYFSETQRNKGNFPGRFSGRQFSNSRSEMNVSTLELGDSALYLCASSLGTGLGQPQHFGDGTRLSIL.

V is TRBV2 and J is TRBJ2-7; perhaps TRBD1 as D (6 bases). The CDR3 is 13 amino acids. The germline gives CDR1 SNHLY, CDR2 FYNNEI. V lost 4 bases to trimming and J lost 5 bases, with 12 bases between them. The CDR3 sequence: CASSVQGLNEQYF. CDR3 nucleotides: TGTGCCAGCAGTGTTCAGGGGCTCAACGAGCAGTACTTC.

The V gene is TRBV7-2, the J gene TRBJ2-1; 12 bases line up with TRBD2. CDR1 and CDR2 from the germline V gene are SGHTA and FQGNSA. This CDR3 has 16 amino acids. The V segment lost 5 bases and the J segment 9 bases; nucleotides outside the gene matches: 11. As DNA, the CDR3 is TGTGCCAGCAGCCCCCTGACTAGCGGGGGAGCGGGTGAGCAGTTCTTC. Its protein is CASSPLTSGGAGEQFF.